These 3 T cell receptor beta chains originate from one sample sequenced in a study of T cells in Graves' hyperthyroidism and ophthalmopathy. The investigators amplified TCR beta CDR3 regions from RNA transcripts. The HTBI primer set was used in a first-round RT-PCR of the TCR CDR3. TCRdb reprocessed the multiplex PCR reads with MiXCR, giving one entry per CDR3 protein. The sample lists about 740,000 distinct CDR3 sequences; roughly 15% were seen once. The sequencing input was blood. These receptors were collected from a woman aged 18-30 years with Graves' hyperthyroidism.

The rearrangement links TRBV29-1 to TRBJ1-1; unclear D gene. From germline, CDR1 is SQVTM and CDR2 ANQGSEA. This CDR3 is 11 amino acids long. The ends were cut back, 5 bases at V and 0 bases at J, with 4 bases in the middle. The CDR3 protein is CSVLVNTEAFF. The CDR3 region has the DNA TGCAGCGTTCTAGTGAACACTGAAGCTTTCTTT.

This clonotype came up a few times. This sequence joins TRBV4-3 and TRBJ1-1; D is possibly TRBD1 (6 bases). V dropped 1 base and J dropped 1 base, with 10 bases sitting between them. CDR3 length: 15 amino acids. Germline CDR1 and CDR2: LGHNA and YSLEER. CDR3 residues: CASSQGTERNTEAFF. The DNA for the CDR3 is TGCGCCAGCAGCCAAGGGACAGAAAGGAACACTGAAGCTTTCTTT.

This clonotype was found a few times. The chain employs TRBV12-3 or TRBV12-4 and TRBJ1-1, with TRBD1 matching 7 bases. This CDR3 contains 14 residues. V was pared by 3 bases and J by 4 bases, with 5 bases of the junction left unmatched. Here the CDR3 DNA reads TGTGCCAGCAGTTTGACAGGGAGAGGCACTGAAGCTTTCTTT. This translates into CASSLTGRGTEAFF.